A selection of T cell receptor beta chains follows, all from one sample in a study of identical twins. Each CDR3 protein gets one entry after TCRdb re-called the 5' RACE reads with MiXCR. The sample holds over 500,000 distinct CDR3 sequences, about 20% seen once. This sample also belongs to another study, concerning T cells expressing NK-cell markers.

What was sequenced was CD4+ T cells sorted from blood. The receptor source for this set is a woman aged 18-29 years in good health. Both conserved end residues are part of each CDR3. D genes are given only for firm matches.

D: .; J: TRBJ1-2; V: TRBV20-1; CDR3: CSARGQTNYGYTF
D: TRBD2; J: TRBJ2-1; V: TRBV6-1; CDR3: CASSDLRGVSYNEQFF
D: TRBD2; J: TRBJ2-3; V: TRBV29-1; CDR3: CSVTSGTTHTDTQYF
D: .; J: TRBJ2-5; V: TRBV5-1; CDR3: CASSLATHQQETQYF
D: .; J: TRBJ2-3; V: TRBV7-2; CDR3: CASSARGQFTDTQYF
D: .; J: TRBJ1-1; V: TRBV20-1; CDR3: CSAGINTEAFF
D: TRBD2; J: TRBJ2-3; V: TRBV20-1; CDR3: CSARGAGGRDTQYF
D: .; J: TRBJ1-2; V: TRBV29-1; CDR3: CSVPRTANYGYTF
D: .; J: TRBJ1-4; V: TRBV5-1; CDR3: CASSVSDRTAEKLFF
D: TRBD1; J: TRBJ2-6; V: TRBV6-1; CDR3: CASSAGTGSGANVLTF
D: .; J: TRBJ1-1; V: TRBV5-1; CDR3: CASSHGTALNTEAFF
D: .; J: TRBJ2-3; V: TRBV20-1; CDR3: CSATYPRGFTQYF
D: TRBD2; J: TRBJ2-3; V: TRBV20-1; CDR3: CSATVPSGSTDTQYF
D: .; J: TRBJ1-3; V: TRBV6-5; CDR3: CASSYGGNSGNTIYF
D: .; J: TRBJ2-7; V: TRBV12-3/TRBV12-4; CDR3: CASSRSGLPRYEQYF
D: .; J: TRBJ2-2; V: TRBV7-6; CDR3: CASTWDSAGGRGELFF
D: .; J: TRBJ2-1; V: TRBV5-1; CDR3: CASSLAINEQFF
D: .; J: TRBJ1-5; V: TRBV7-2; CDR3: CASSPNKGRNQPQHF
D: .; J: TRBJ2-5; V: TRBV6-1; CDR3: CASRPGALGTQYF
D: TRBD1; J: TRBJ1-2; V: TRBV18; CDR3: CASSSDRVGGYTF
D: TRBD1; J: TRBJ1-1; V: TRBV18; CDR3: CASSPRGQGDTEAFF
D: .; J: TRBJ1-1; V: TRBV20-1; CDR3: CSAKTPNTEAFF
D: TRBD2; J: TRBJ2-1; V: TRBV9; CDR3: CASSVGGLAGGPQNEQFF
D: .; J: TRBJ1-2; V: TRBV15; CDR3: CATSRDLGGNYGYTF
D: TRBD2; J: TRBJ2-1; V: TRBV20-1; CDR3: CSARPGTSALYEQFF